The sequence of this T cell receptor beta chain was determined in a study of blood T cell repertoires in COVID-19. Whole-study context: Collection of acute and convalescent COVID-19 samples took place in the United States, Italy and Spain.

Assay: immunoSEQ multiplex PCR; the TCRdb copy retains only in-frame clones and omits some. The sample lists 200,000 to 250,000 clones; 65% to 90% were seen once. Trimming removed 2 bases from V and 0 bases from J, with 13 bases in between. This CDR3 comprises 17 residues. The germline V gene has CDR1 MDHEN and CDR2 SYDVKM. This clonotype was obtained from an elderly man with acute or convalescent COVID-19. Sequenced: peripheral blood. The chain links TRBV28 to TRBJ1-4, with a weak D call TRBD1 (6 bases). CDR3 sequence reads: CASSLGGHPATNEKLFF. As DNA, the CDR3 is TGTGCCAGCAGTTTAGGGGGACACCCCGCAACTAATGAAAAACTGTTTTTT.